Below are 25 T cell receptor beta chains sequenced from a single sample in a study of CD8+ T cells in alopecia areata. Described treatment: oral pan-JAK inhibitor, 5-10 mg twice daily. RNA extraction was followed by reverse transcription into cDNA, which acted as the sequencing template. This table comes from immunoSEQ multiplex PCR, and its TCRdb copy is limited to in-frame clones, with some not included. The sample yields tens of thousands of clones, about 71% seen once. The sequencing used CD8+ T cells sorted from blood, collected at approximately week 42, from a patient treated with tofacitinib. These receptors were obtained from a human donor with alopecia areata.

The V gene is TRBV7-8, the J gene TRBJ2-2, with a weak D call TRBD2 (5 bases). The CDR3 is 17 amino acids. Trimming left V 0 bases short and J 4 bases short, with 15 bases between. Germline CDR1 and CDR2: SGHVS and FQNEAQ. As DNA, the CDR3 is TGTGCCAGCAGCTTAGCCCGGACTGTACAGACCACCGGGGAGCTGTTTTTT. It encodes CASSLARTVQTTGELFF.

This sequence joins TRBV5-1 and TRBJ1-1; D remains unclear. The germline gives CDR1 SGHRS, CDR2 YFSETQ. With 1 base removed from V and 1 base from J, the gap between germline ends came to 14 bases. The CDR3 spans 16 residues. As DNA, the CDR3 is TGCGCCAGCAGCTTGAGCACAGTCGGTGAGAACACTGAAGCTTTCTTT. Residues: CASSLSTVGENTEAFF.

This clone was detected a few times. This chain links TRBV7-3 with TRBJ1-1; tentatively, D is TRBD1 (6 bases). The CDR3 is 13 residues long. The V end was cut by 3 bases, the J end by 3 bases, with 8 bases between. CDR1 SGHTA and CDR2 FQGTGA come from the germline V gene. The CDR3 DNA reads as TGTGCCAGCAGCTTGGAGGGGGACACTGAAGCTTTCTTT. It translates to CASSLEGDTEAFF.

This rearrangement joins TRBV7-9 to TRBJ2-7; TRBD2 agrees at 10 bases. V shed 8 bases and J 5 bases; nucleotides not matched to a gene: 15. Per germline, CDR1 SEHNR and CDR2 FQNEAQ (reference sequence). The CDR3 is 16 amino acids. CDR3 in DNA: TGTGCCAGCGATCGCGTGCCGGGACTAGCGTTCCACGAGCAGTACTTC. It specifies CASDRVPGLAFHEQYF. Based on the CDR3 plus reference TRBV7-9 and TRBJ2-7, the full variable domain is DTGVSQNPRHKITKRGQNVTFRCDPISEHNRLYWYRQTLGQGPEFLTYFQNEAQLEKSRLLSDRFSAERPKGSFSTLEIQRTEQGDSAMYLCASDRVPGLAFHEQYFGPGTRLTVT.

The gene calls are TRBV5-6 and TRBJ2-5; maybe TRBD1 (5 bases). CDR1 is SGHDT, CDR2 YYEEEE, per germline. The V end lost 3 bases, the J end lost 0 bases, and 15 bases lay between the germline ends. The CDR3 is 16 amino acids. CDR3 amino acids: CASSYNPSRDQETQYF. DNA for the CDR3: TGTGCCAGCAGCTATAATCCCAGCAGGGACCAAGAGACCCAGTACTTC.

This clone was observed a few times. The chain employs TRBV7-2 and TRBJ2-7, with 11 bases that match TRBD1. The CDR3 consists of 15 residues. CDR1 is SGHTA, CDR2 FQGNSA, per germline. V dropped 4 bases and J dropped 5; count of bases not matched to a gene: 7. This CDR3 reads CASSWTGGKGNEQYF. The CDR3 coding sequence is TGTGCCAGCAGCTGGACAGGGGGCAAGGGCAACGAGCAGTACTTC.

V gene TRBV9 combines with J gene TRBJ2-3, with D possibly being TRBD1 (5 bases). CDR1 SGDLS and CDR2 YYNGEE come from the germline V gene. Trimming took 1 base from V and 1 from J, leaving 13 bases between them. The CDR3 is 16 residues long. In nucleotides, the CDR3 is TGTGCCAGCAGCGTATGGGGCGAACAACGCACAGATACGCAGTATTTT. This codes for CASSVWGEQRTDTQYF. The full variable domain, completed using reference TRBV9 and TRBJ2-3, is DSGVTQTPKHLITATGQRVTLRCSPRSGDLSVYWYQQSLDQGLQFLIQYYNGEERAKGNILERFSAQQFPDLHSELNLSSLELGDSALYFCASSVWGEQRTDTQYFGPGTRLTVL.

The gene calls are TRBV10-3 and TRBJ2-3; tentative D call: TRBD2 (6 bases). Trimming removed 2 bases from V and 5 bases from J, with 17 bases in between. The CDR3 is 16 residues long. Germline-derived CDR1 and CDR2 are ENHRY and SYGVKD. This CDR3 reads CAISEGLEGLGDTQYF. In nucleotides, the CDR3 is TGTGCCATCAGTGAGGGGCTGGAGGGGCTAGGAGATACGCAGTATTTT.

CDR3 residues: CASSLGQSTYEQYF. Here the CDR3 DNA reads TGTGCCAGCAGTTTGGGACAGAGTACCTACGAGCAGTACTTC. The rearrangement links TRBV27 to TRBJ2-7, with 7 nucleotides matching TRBD1. With V trimmed by 3 bases and J by 2 bases, 4 bases remained unmatched. In germline, CDR1 is MNHEY, CDR2 SMNVEV (reference sequence). This CDR3 is 14 amino acids long.

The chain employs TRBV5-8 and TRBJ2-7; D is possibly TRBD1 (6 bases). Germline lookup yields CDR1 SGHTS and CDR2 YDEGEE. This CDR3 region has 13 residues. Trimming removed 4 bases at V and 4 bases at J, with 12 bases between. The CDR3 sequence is CASSHTGSYEQYF. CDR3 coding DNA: TGTGCCAGCAGCCATACAGGGTCGTACGAGCAGTACTTC.

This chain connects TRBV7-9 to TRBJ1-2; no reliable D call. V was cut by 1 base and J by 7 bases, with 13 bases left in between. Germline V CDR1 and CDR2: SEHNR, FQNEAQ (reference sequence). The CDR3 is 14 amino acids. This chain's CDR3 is CASSLDQSGSGYTF. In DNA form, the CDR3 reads TGTGCCAGCAGCTTAGATCAGTCCGGGAGTGGCTACACCTTC.

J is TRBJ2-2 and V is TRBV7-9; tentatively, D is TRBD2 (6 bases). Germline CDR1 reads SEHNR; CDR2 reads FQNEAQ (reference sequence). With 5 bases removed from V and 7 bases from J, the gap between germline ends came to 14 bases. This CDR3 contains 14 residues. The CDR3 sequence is CASSHPTSFGELFF. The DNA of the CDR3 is TGTGCCAGCAGCCACCCTACTAGCTTCGGGGAGCTGTTTTTT.

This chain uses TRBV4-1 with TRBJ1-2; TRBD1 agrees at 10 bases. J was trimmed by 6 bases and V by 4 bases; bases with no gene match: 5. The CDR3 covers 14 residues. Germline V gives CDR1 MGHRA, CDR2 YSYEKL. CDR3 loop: CASSPGTGANGYTF. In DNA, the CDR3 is TGCGCCAGCAGCCCCGGGACAGGGGCTAATGGCTACACCTTC.

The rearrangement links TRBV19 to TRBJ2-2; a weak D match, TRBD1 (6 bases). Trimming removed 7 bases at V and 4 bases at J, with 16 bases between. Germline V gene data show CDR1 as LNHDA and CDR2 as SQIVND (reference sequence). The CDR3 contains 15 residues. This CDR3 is CASTLGQGITGELFF. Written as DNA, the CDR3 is TGTGCCAGTACCCTGGGGCAGGGGATCACCGGGGAGCTGTTTTTT.

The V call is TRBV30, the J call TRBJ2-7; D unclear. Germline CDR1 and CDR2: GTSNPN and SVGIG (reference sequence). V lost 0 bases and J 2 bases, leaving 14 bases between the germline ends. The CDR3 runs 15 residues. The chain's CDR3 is CAWSVLESGTYEQYF. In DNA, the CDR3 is TGTGCCTGGAGTGTACTGGAGAGTGGCACCTACGAGCAGTACTTC.

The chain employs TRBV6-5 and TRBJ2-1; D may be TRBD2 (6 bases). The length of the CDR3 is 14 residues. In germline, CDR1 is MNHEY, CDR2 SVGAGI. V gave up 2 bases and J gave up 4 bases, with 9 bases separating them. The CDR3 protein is CASSYQEGYNEQFF. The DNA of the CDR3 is TGTGCCAGCAGTTACCAGGAGGGTTACAATGAGCAGTTCTTC.

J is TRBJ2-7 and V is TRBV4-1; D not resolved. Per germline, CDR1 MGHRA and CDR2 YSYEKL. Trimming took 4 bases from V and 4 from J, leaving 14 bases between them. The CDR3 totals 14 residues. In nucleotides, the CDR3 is TGCGCCAGCAGCCCAGCAACCATAGGGTACGAGCAGTACTTC. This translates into CASSPATIGYEQYF.

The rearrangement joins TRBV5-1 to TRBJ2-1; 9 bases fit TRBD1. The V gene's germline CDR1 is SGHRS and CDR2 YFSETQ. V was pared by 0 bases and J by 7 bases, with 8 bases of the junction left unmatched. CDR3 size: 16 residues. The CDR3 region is CASSLAWDRDGNEQFF. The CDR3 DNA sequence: TGCGCCAGCAGCTTGGCCTGGGACAGGGATGGGAATGAGCAGTTCTTC.

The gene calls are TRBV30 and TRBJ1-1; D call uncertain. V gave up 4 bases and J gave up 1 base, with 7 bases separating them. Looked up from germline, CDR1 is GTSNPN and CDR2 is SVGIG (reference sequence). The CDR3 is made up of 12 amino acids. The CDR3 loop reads CAWNAGNTEAFF. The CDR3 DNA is TGTGCCTGGAACGCCGGGAACACTGAAGCTTTCTTT.

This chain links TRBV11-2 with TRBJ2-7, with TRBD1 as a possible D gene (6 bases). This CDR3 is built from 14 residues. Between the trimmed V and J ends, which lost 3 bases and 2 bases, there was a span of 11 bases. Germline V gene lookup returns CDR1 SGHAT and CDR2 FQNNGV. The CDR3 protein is CASSLDSGTYEQYF. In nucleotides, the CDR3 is TGTGCCAGCAGCTTGGACAGCGGTACCTACGAGCAGTACTTC.

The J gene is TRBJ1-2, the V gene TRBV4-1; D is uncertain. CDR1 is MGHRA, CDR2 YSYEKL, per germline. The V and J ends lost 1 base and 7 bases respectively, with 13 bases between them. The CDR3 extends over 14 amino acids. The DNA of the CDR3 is TGCGCCAGCAGCCAAGTTGAAGGTACTGGTGGCTACACCTTC. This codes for CASSQVEGTGGYTF.

CDR3 bases: TGCGCCAGCGCAAGGAATGGGCAGTCACCCCTCCACTTT. It translates to CASARNGQSPLHF. This chain uses TRBV4-3 with TRBJ1-6; D call uncertain. Trimming shortened V by 8 bases and J by 10 bases, and 15 bases separated the two germline ends. Germline assignment: CDR1 LGHNA and CDR2 YSLEER. The CDR3 is 13 amino acids.

Here the CDR3 DNA reads TGCGCCAGCAGCGAGAACCGGGGTGAAGCTTTCTTT. It specifies CASSENRGEAFF. The V gene is TRBV5-1, the J gene TRBJ1-1; the D is unclear. Germline assignment: CDR1 SGHRS and CDR2 YFSETQ. Trimming took 4 bases from V and 7 from J, leaving 11 bases between them. This CDR3 comprises 12 residues.

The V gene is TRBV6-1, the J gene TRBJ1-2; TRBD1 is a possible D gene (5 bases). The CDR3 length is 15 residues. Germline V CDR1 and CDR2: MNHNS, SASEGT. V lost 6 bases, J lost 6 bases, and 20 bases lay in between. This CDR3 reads CASSKGKGKVDGYTF. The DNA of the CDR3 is TGTGCCAGCAGCAAGGGTAAGGGGAAGGTCGATGGCTACACCTTC.

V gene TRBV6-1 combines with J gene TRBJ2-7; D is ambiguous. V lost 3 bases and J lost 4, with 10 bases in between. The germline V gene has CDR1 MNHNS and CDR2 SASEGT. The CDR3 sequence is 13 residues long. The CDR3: CASSDGNLYEQYF. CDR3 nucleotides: TGTGCCAGCAGTGATGGGAATTTGTACGAGCAGTACTTC.